The 30 T cell receptor beta chains listed next were all sequenced from one sample in a study of cytomegalovirus exposure and HLA in healthy donors. In the PCR, 60 Vbeta and 13 Jbeta primers were used. Profiling relied on immunoSEQ multiplex PCR, and the TCRdb table lists in-frame clones only, not all of them. The sample contains about 77,000 clones, roughly 74% of which appear only once. The specimen was PBMCs. These receptors all stem from a man in his forties in good health and CMV-seronegative.

The genes are TRBV6-5 and TRBJ2-2; D is possibly TRBD1 (6 bases). This CDR3 spans 14 amino acids. Trimming pared 7 bases from V and 4 bases from J, leaving 13 bases between. The germline gives CDR1 MNHEY, CDR2 SVGAGI. CDR3 DNA sequence: TGTGCCAGCACCGCTGGACAGCGCACCGGGGAGCTGTTTTTT. The encoded protein is CASTAGQRTGELFF.

This chain connects TRBV6-4 to TRBJ2-3; 10 bases map to TRBD1. The germline CDR1 and CDR2 sequences are MRHNA and SNTAGT. Trimming removed 4 bases from V and 8 bases from J; junction bases left unmatched: 12. The CDR3 extends over 16 amino acids. The CDR3, as DNA: TGTGCCAGCAGTGTTACCGGGACAGGGGAATTTGGTACGCAGTATTTT. It is translated as CASSVTGTGEFGTQYF.

This clone was seen a handful of times. The chain combines TRBV10-3 with TRBJ2-6; D gene uncertain. Trimming stripped 11 bases from V and 2 bases from J, with 7 bases between. CDR3 length: 12 amino acids. Germline V gene sequence: CDR1 ENHRY, CDR2 SYGVKD. The CDR3 DNA reads TGTGCCCCATACACTGGGGCCAACGTCCTGACTTTC. Protein product: CAPYTGANVLTF.

The chain recombines TRBV6-5 with TRBJ1-5, with 9 nucleotides matching TRBD1. Germline lookup yields CDR1 MNHEY and CDR2 SVGAGI. The junction had 11 bases not matched to a gene; V was cut back by 8 bases and J by 6 bases. This CDR3 has 15 residues. CDR3 sequence (DNA): TGTGCCAGCTCCCTCGACAGGGGGAGCGTTCAGCCCCAGCATTTT. This sequence encodes CASSLDRGSVQPQHF.

The chain employs TRBV15 and TRBJ1-4, with D possibly matching TRBD1 (6 bases). CDR3 length equals 15 residues. V dropped 1 base and J dropped 8 bases, with 14 bases sitting between them. Per the germline V gene, CDR1 is LNHNV and CDR2 is YYDKDF (reference sequence). CDR3 in amino acids: CATSRGLGQYEKLFF. CDR3 in DNA: TGTGCCACCAGCAGAGGTCTAGGACAGTACGAAAAACTGTTTTTT.

This chain connects TRBV2 to TRBJ1-2; no clear D gene. Germline V gene lookup returns CDR1 SNHLY and CDR2 FYNNEI. Trimming removed 3 bases from V and 7 bases from J, with 12 bases in between. The length of the CDR3 is 13 residues. This chain's CDR3 is CASSDGIWAGYTF. CDR3 sequence (DNA): TGTGCCAGCAGTGATGGCATCTGGGCTGGCTACACCTTC.

The CDR3 DNA is TGTGCCAGCAGCACTTTCGGGACAGGGGAAGAGCAGTTCTTC. Encoded protein: CASSTFGTGEEQFF. V and J are TRBV5-6 and TRBJ2-1; 10 bases fit TRBD1. The length of the CDR3 is 14 residues. The V segment lost 4 bases and the J segment 10 bases; nucleotides outside the gene matches: 8. The germline CDR1 and CDR2 sequences are SGHDT and YYEEEE. Full variable domain (missing parts from reference TRBV5-6 and TRBJ2-1): DAGVTQSPTHLIKTRGQQVTLRCSPKSGHDTVSWYQQALGQGPQFIFQYYEEEERQRGNFPDRFSGHQFPNYSSELNVNALLLGDSALYLCASSTFGTGEEQFFGPGTRLTVL.

The J gene is TRBJ1-2, the V gene TRBV7-2; D gene ambiguous. V gave up 5 bases and J gave up 9 bases, with 19 bases separating them. From germline, CDR1 is SGHTA and CDR2 FQGNSA. This CDR3 is built from 14 residues. The CDR3 is CASSPPESLRSYTF. Here the CDR3 DNA reads TGTGCCAGCAGCCCACCCGAGTCTCTGCGGAGCTACACCTTC.

The chain is built from TRBV9 and TRBJ2-2, with D perhaps matching TRBD2 (5 bases). V lost 3 bases, J lost 2 bases, and 11 bases lay in between. The CDR3 contains 15 residues. The germline V gene encodes CDR1 SGDLS and CDR2 YYNGEE. The CDR3 spells CASSGWAGNTGELFF. CDR3 DNA sequence: TGTGCCAGCAGCGGGTGGGCGGGCAACACCGGGGAGCTGTTTTTT.

Only one count was recorded for this clone. CDR3 nucleotide sequence: TGTGCCAGCAGTCCAGGGACAGGGGGCTACGAGCAGTACTTC. Protein: CASSPGTGGYEQYF. The chain employs TRBV28 and TRBJ2-5; 11 nucleotides agree with TRBD1. The better agreement between TRBJ2-7 and the DNA end casts doubt on the J call. Per germline, CDR1 MDHEN and CDR2 SYDVKM. The CDR3 contains 14 residues.

This rearrangement joins TRBV6-1 to TRBJ1-2; weak D call: TRBD1 (6 bases). This CDR3 is built from 15 residues. V lost 6 bases and J 7 bases, leaving 21 bases between the germline ends. Germline values: CDR1 MNHNS, CDR2 SASEGT. CDR3 bases: TGTGCCAGCAGCCCCGGACACTCAGGGGAACGTGGCTACACCTTC. Translation: CASSPGHSGERGYTF.

In regard to this clone: One end of the junction is discordant with germline, which a read error may explain. Other DNA sequences in the same sample also yield this CDR3. CDR3 DNA: TGTGCTAGCAGCACGACAGGGGGCGAGCAGTACTTC. Translated: CASSTTGGEQYF. The chain links TRBV7-7 to TRBJ2-7; 9 nucleotides align to TRBD1. Germline V lookup: CDR1 SSHAT, CDR2 FNYEAQ (reference sequence). There are 12 residues in the CDR3.

This chain connects TRBV7-6 to TRBJ2-3; the D gene is possibly TRBD2 (7 bases). Trimming cost V 4 bases and J 5 bases, with 22 bases left between them. In germline, CDR1 is SGHVS, CDR2 FNYEAQ. The CDR3 has 17 amino acids. CDR3: CASSWRGLAANLDTQYF. The DNA of the CDR3 is TGTGCCAGCAGCTGGCGGGGGCTAGCGGCGAATTTAGATACGCAGTATTTT.

This rearrangement joins TRBV30 to TRBJ1-3; D unresolved. The CDR3 extends over 13 amino acids. Germline V lookup: CDR1 GTSNPN, CDR2 SVGIG (reference sequence). V was trimmed by 3 bases and J by 3 bases, leaving 9 bases between them. In DNA form, the CDR3 reads TGTGCCTGGAGCCCCAGGTTTGGAAACACCATATATTTT. Translating it yields CAWSPRFGNTIYF.

The rearrangement uses TRBV7-3 and TRBJ2-1; D may be TRBD1 (6 bases). V was cut by 3 bases and J by 6 bases, with 12 bases left in between. This CDR3 comprises 14 residues. The germline CDR1 and CDR2 sequences are SGHTA and FQGTGA. The CDR3 DNA reads as TGTGCCAGCAGCTTGCAGGGGAGCGCCAATGAGCAGTTCTTC. Protein: CASSLQGSANEQFF. The whole variable domain, filled in from reference TRBV7-3 and TRBJ2-1, reads GAGVSQTPSNKVTEKGKYVELRCDPISGHTALYWYRQSLGQGPEFLIYFQGTGAADDSGLPNDRFFAVRPEGSVSTLKIQRTERGDSAVYLCASSLQGSANEQFFGPGTRLTVL.

The chain combines TRBV7-9 with TRBJ1-1, with D perhaps TRBD1 (6 bases). The V gene lost 9 bases and the J gene lost 4 bases, with 24 bases spanning the gap. In germline, CDR1 is SEHNR, CDR2 FQNEAQ (reference sequence). The CDR3 consists of 16 residues. The CDR3 protein is CASLVPGGRGSTEAFF. The CDR3 DNA reads TGTGCCAGTCTTGTTCCGGGGGGGCGAGGGAGCACTGAAGCTTTCTTT.

The rearrangement links TRBV5-4 to TRBJ2-7; D is perhaps TRBD2 (6 bases). V lost 2 bases to trimming and J lost 3 bases, with 15 bases between them. CDR1 and CDR2 (germline): SGHNT, YYREEE (reference sequence). This CDR3 is built from 15 residues. The CDR3: CASSFGPAGLYEQYF. Here the CDR3 DNA reads TGTGCCAGCAGCTTCGGTCCGGCGGGGCTCTACGAGCAGTACTTC. Full variable domain (rest looked up from reference TRBV5-4 and TRBJ2-7): ETGVTQSPTHLIKTRGQQVTLRCSSQSGHNTVSWYQQALGQGPQFIFQYYREEENGRGNFPPRFSGLQFPNYSSELNVNALELDDSALYLCASSFGPAGLYEQYFGPGTRLTVT.

The chain is built from TRBV27 and TRBJ2-7; 8 bases align to TRBD1. Germline V CDR1 and CDR2: MNHEY, SMNVEV (reference sequence). The length of the CDR3 is 14 residues. The V segment lost 2 bases and the J segment 5 bases; nucleotides outside the gene matches: 5. CDR3 nucleotide sequence: TGTGCCAGCAGTTTAGGCAGGGGGCAGAACGAGCAGTACTTC. Amino acids: CASSLGRGQNEQYF.

The rearrangement joins TRBV18 to TRBJ1-3, with 7 bases matching TRBD1. Germline V gene lookup returns CDR1 KGHSH and CDR2 LQKENI. This CDR3 spans 17 amino acids. Trimming at V came to 4 bases and at J to 4 bases, leaving 13 bases not matched to a gene. The CDR3 protein is CASSQGAGGAFGNTIYF. CDR3 DNA sequence: TGTGCCAGCTCACAGGGGGCCGGGGGAGCCTTCGGAAACACCATATATTTT.

Only one count was recorded for this clone. The chain carries TRBV5-6 and TRBJ1-1; D might be TRBD1 (5 bases). Trimming took off 7 bases at V and 0 bases at J, with 13 bases between the two ends. The CDR3 has 14 amino acids. Germline CDR1 SGHDT, CDR2 YYEEEE. The CDR3 nucleotides read TGTGCCAGCGGCGGGGGAGGAATGAACACTGAAGCTTTCTTT. It translates to CASGGGGMNTEAFF.

The DNA for the CDR3 is TGTGCCAGCAGCTCCTTACTAGGTGACAATGAGCAGTTCTTC. This translates into CASSSLLGDNEQFF. This chain connects TRBV7-3 to TRBJ2-1; weak D call: TRBD2 (5 bases). Germline CDR1 and CDR2: SGHTA and FQGTGA. The CDR3 is 14 residues long. V lost 4 bases, J lost 5 bases, and 12 bases lay in between. Full variable domain (rest looked up from reference TRBV7-3 and TRBJ2-1): GAGVSQTPSNKVTEKGKYVELRCDPISGHTALYWYRQSLGQGPEFLIYFQGTGAADDSGLPNDRFFAVRPEGSVSTLKIQRTERGDSAVYLCASSSLLGDNEQFFGPGTRLTVL.

The chain uses TRBV28 and TRBJ2-7; tentative D call: TRBD1 (6 bases). This CDR3 region has 13 residues. Between the trimmed V and J ends, which lost 7 bases and 3 bases, there was a span of 13 bases. Germline CDR1 is MDHEN and CDR2 is SYDVKM. The CDR3 loop reads CASKRQVYYEQYF. The CDR3 DNA follows: TGTGCCAGCAAAAGACAGGTGTACTACGAGCAGTACTTC.

DNA for the CDR3: TGCGCCAGCAGCTTGGGGGCAGAAGGTTCCTACGAGCAGTACTTC. Protein: CASSLGAEGSYEQYF. This sequence joins TRBV5-1 and TRBJ2-7; D remains ambiguous. Germline V CDR1 and CDR2: SGHRS, YFSETQ. Trimming cost V 0 bases and J 1 base, with 11 bases left between them. This CDR3 comprises 15 residues.

This CDR3 reads CASSPRQGESYTF. For the CDR3, the DNA is TGTGCCAGCTCACCACGACAGGGTGAAAGCTACACCTTC. V and J are TRBV18 and TRBJ1-2, with 7 bases aligning to TRBD1. There are 13 residues in the CDR3. Trimming at V came to 1 base and at J to 9 bases, leaving 5 bases not matched to a gene. Germline CDR1 and CDR2: KGHSH and LQKENI. The complete variable domain, with remaining parts taken from reference TRBV18 and TRBJ1-2, reads NAGVMQNPRHLVRRRGQEARLRCSPMKGHSHVYWYRQLPEEGLKFMVYLQKENIIDESGMPKERFSAEFPKEGPSILRIQQVVRGDSAAYFCASSPRQGESYTFGSGTRLTVV.

The rearrangement links TRBV5-1 to TRBJ1-4; D is possibly TRBD1 (5 bases). The CDR3 length is 15 residues. V was cut by 2 bases and J by 4 bases, with 12 bases left in between. The germline gives CDR1 SGHRS, CDR2 YFSETQ. The CDR3 sequence is CASSLSREGNEKLFF. CDR3 bases: TGCGCCAGCAGCTTATCCAGGGAGGGTAATGAAAAACTGTTTTTT. Using reference TRBV5-1 and TRBJ1-4 for the parts outside the CDR3, the full variable domain is KAGVTQTPRYLIKTRGQQVTLSCSPISGHRSVSWYQQTPGQGLQFLFEYFSETQRNKGNFPGRFSGRQFSNSRSEMNVSTLELGDSALYLCASSLSREGNEKLFFGSGTQLSVL.

This clone has more than one count but fewer than ten. The chain joins TRBV5-1 to TRBJ1-4, with D perhaps TRBD1 (6 bases). CDR1 SGHRS and CDR2 YFSETQ come from the germline V gene. The V end lost 4 bases, the J end lost 14 bases, and 27 bases lay between the germline ends. The CDR3 covers 16 residues. For the CDR3, the DNA is TGCGCCAGCAGCGATGGGCCAGGCGTAATGGCCCAGGGGCTGTTTTTT. Encoded protein: CASSDGPGVMAQGLFF.

The gene calls are TRBV2 and TRBJ1-5; D gene unclear. Between the trimmed V and J ends, which lost 2 bases and 7 bases, there was a span of 9 bases. CDR1 is SNHLY, CDR2 FYNNEI, per germline. CDR3 length: 13 amino acids. CDR3 bases: TGTGCCAGCAGTGAATGGGAGGACCAGCCCCAGCATTTT. It encodes CASSEWEDQPQHF.

This rearrangement joins TRBV21-1 to TRBJ2-7; the table's D call, TRBD1, was not checked against the DNA. TRBV21-1 is termed a pseudogene. CDR3 size: 15 residues. CDR3 DNA sequence: TGTGCCAGCAGCATACAGGGGATAAGGACCTACGAGCAGTACTTC. Amino acids: CASSIQGIRTYEQYF.

The table lists this clone with a few counts. The chain combines TRBV27 with TRBJ2-7; 8 nucleotides match TRBD1. Germline lookup yields CDR1 MNHEY and CDR2 SMNVEV (reference sequence). The junction had 1 base not matched to a gene; V was cut back by 3 bases and J by 3 bases. The CDR3 runs 13 residues. The CDR3 region is CASSFGQGYEQYF. In nucleotides, the CDR3 is TGTGCCAGCAGTTTCGGACAGGGCTACGAGCAGTACTTC.

The rearrangement links TRBV7-2 to TRBJ2-3; D not resolved. V dropped 4 bases and J dropped 3 bases, with 2 bases sitting between them. CDR1 is SGHTA and CDR2 is FQGNSA in the germline V gene. This CDR3 contains 11 residues. CDR3 sequence (DNA): TGTGCCAGCAGCTCGACAGATACGCAGTATTTT. It encodes CASSSTDTQYF.